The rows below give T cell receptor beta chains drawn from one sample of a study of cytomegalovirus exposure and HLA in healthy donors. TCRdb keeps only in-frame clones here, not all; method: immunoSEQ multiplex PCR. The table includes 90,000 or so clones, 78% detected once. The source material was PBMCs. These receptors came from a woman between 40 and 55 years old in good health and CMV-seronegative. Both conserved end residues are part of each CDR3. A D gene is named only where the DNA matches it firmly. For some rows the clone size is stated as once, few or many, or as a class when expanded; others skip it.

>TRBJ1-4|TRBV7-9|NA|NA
CSSSSPRFSTNEKLFF
TGTTCCAGCAGCTCCCCCCGGTTTTCAACTAATGAAAAACTGTTTTTT
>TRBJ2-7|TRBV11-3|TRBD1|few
CASSSQGDEQYF
TGTGCCAGCAGCTCACAGGGGGACGAGCAGTACTTC
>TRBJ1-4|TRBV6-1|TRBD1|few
CASKGLGQRNEKLFF
TGTGCCAGCAAGGGACTGGGACAGAGGAATGAAAAACTGTTTTTT
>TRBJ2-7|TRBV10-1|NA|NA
CASTDSPYEQYF
TGCGCCAGCACGGACAGCCCCTACGAGCAGTACTTC
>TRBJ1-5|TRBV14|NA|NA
CASSQDYAFPGNQPQHF
TGTGCCAGCAGCCAAGATTATGCCTTCCCGGGCAATCAGCCCCAGCATTTT
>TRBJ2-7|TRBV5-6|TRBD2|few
CASSSTAGDQREQYF
TGTGCCAGCAGTTCTACAGCGGGAGATCAGCGCGAGCAGTACTTC
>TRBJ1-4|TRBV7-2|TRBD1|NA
CASSFDRGQVEKLFF
TGTGCCAGCAGCTTTGACAGGGGGCAAGTTGAAAAACTGTTTTTT
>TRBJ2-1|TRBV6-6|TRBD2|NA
CASSYSGGSSYNEQFF
TGTGCCAGCAGTTACTCGGGCGGGAGCTCCTACAATGAGCAGTTCTTC
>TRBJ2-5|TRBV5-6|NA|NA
CASSLYRERGRETQYF
TGTGCCAGCAGCTTGTACAGGGAAAGGGGACGGGAGACCCAGTACTTC
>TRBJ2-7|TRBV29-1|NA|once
CSVEGRGSYEQYF
TGCAGCGTTGAGGGCAGGGGCAGTTACGAGCAGTACTTC
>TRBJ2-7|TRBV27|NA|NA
CASSLSESSYEQYF
TGTGCCAGCAGTTTATCCGAGAGCTCCTACGAGCAGTACTTC
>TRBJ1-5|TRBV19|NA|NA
CASRNTDQPQHF
TGTGCCAGTAGAAATACTGATCAGCCCCAGCATTTT
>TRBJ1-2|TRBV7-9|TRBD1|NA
CASNPTGNYGYTF
TGTGCCAGCAACCCGACAGGGAACTATGGCTACACCTTC
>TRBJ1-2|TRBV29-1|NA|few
CSVEREGGYTF
TGCAGCGTTGAACGGGAGGGTGGCTACACCTTC
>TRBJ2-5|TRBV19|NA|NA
CASSIARGQETQYF
TGTGCCAGTAGTATCGCGCGAGGCCAAGAGACCCAGTACTTC
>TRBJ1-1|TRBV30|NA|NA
CAWSGENTEAFF
TGTGCCTGGAGCGGTGAGAACACTGAAGCTTTCTTT
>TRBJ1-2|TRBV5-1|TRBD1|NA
CASSLWGQGATGYTF
TGCGCCAGCAGCTTGTGGGGACAGGGGGCGACAGGCTACACCTTC
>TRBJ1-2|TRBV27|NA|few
CASSWEGNYGYTF
TGTGCCAGCAGTTGGGAGGGGAACTATGGCTACACCTTC
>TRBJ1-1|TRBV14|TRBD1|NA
CASSRDRGPLNTEAFF
TGTGCCAGCAGCCGCGACAGGGGGCCCTTGAACACTGAAGCTTTCTTT
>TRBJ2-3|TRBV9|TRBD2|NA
CASSAMGGPTDTQYF
TGTGCCAGCAGCGCCATGGGAGGGCCGACAGATACGCAGTATTTT
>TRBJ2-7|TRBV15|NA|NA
CATSGQNRGEQYF
TGTGCCACCAGCGGGCAGAATAGGGGGGAGCAGTACTTC
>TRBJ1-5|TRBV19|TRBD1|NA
CASKPNYRTGAQSNQPQHF
TGTGCCAGCAAGCCAAACTACCGAACAGGGGCTCAGAGCAATCAGCCCCAGCATTTT
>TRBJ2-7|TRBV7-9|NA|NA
CASSLTGYEQYF
TGTGCCAGCAGCTTAACCGGTTACGAGCAGTACTTC
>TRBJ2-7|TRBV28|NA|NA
CASNPSKGALGYEQYF
TGTGCCAGCAACCCCAGCAAGGGAGCCTTGGGCTACGAGCAGTACTTC
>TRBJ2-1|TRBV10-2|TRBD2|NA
CASKTGGVEQFF
TGCGCCAGCAAAACGGGAGGGGTTGAGCAGTTCTTC
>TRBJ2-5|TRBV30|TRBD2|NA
CAWSRSGRTQYF
TGTGCCTGGAGTCGGAGCGGGAGGACCCAGTACTTC
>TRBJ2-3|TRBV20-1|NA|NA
CSAQNTDTQYF
TGCAGTGCTCAGAACACAGATACGCAGTATTTT
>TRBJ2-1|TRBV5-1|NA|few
CASSPPGNEQFF
TGCGCCAGCAGCCCCCCAGGGAATGAGCAGTTCTTC
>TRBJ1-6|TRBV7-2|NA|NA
CASSLGTANNSPLHF
TGTGCCAGCAGCTTAGGGACAGCAAATAATTCACCCCTCCACTTT
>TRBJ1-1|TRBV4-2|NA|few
CASSQESYRENTEAFF
TGTGCCAGCAGCCAAGAGAGCTACAGGGAGAACACTGAAGCTTTCTTT
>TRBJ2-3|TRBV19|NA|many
CAVGTPAGTQYF
TGTGCCGTAGGGACACCCGCCGGAACGCAGTATTTT
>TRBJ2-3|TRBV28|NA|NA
CASSFRGTDTQYF
TGTGCCAGCAGTTTCCGGGGCACAGATACGCAGTATTTT
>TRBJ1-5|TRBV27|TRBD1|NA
CASSFGGGNNQPQHF
TGTGCCAGCAGTTTTGGAGGGGGCAACAATCAGCCCCAGCATTTT
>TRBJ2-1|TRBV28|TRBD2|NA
CASSPLLLAGDYNEQFF
TGTGCCAGCAGCCCCCTTCTACTAGCGGGGGACTACAATGAGCAGTTCTTC
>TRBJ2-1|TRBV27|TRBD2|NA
CASSLLGAGEQFF
TGTGCCAGCAGTTTACTGGGAGCGGGGGAGCAGTTCTTC
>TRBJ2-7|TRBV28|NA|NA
CASSPLYEQYF
TGTGCCAGCAGCCCCCTCTACGAGCAGTACTTC
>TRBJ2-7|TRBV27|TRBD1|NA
CASRYRDRGTYEQYF
TGTGCCAGCAGATACCGGGACAGGGGAACCTACGAGCAGTACTTC
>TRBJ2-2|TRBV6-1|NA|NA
CASSARTVTGELFF
TGTGCCAGCAGTGCCCGGACTGTCACCGGGGAGCTGTTTTTT
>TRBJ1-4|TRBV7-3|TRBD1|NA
CASSLMGGQNEKLFF
TGTGCCAGCAGCTTAATGGGGGGACAGAATGAAAAACTGTTTTTT
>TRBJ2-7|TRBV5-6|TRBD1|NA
CASSKTGGAYEQYF
TGTGCCAGCAGCAAGACAGGGGGCGCCTACGAGCAGTACTTC
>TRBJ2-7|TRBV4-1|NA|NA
CASSPQPGGGYEQYF
TGCGCCAGCAGCCCCCAACCGGGGGGCGGCTACGAGCAGTACTTC
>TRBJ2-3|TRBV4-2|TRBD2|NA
CASSQLVAGGTDTQYF
TGTGCCAGCAGCCAGCTAGTAGCGGGAGGGACAGATACGCAGTATTTT
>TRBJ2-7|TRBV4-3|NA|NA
CASSQSLDLREQYF
TGCGCCAGCAGCCAATCCCTAGACTTGCGCGAGCAGTACTTC
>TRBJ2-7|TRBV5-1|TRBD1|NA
CASSFLQGATYEQYF
TGCGCCAGCAGCTTTTTACAGGGGGCGACCTACGAGCAGTACTTC
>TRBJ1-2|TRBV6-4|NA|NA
CASSDSYWGGEGYTF
TGTGCCAGCAGTGACTCATATTGGGGGGGCGAAGGCTACACCTTC
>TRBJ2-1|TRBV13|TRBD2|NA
CASSPQSLAGKYNEQFF
TGTGCCAGCAGCCCCCAGAGCCTAGCGGGAAAATACAATGAGCAGTTCTTC
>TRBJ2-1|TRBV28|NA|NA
CASSGDWVSDNEQFF
TGTGCCAGCAGTGGCGACTGGGTAAGCGACAATGAGCAGTTCTTC
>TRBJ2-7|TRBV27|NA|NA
CASSSPGRGKQYF
TGTGCCAGCAGTTCCCCCGGTAGGGGCAAGCAGTACTTC
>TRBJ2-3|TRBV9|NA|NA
CASSGRPTDTQYF
TGTGCCAGCAGCGGGAGGCCCACAGATACGCAGTATTTT
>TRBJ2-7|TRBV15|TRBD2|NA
CATSRERTSGAYEQYF
TGTGCCACCAGCAGAGAGAGGACTAGCGGGGCCTACGAGCAGTACTTC
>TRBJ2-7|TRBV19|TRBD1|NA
CASSLTGGSYEQYF
TGTGCCAGTAGCCTGACAGGGGGCTCCTACGAGCAGTACTTC
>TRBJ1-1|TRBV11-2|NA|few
CASSSGLALSITEAFF
TGTGCCAGCAGCTCAGGTCTGGCACTCTCTATCACTGAAGCTTTCTTT